This TCR beta chain was captured in a study of cytomegalovirus exposure and HLA in healthy donors. It was with 60 Vbeta and 13 Jbeta primers that the PCR ran. Only in-frame clones appear in the TCRdb table, and some are missing; sequencing was by immunoSEQ multiplex PCR. The table lists 130,000 to 150,000 clones, roughly 84% of them singletons. With respect to this clone: Mismatch with germline at one junction end may stem from a read error.

The CDR3 totals 15 residues. Germline V gene lookup returns CDR1 KGHSH and CDR2 LQKENI. This TCR was recovered from a boy under 10 years old in good health and CMV-seronegative. This rearrangement joins TRBV18 to TRBJ1-5, with D perhaps TRBD1 (5 bases). The sample was PBMCs. For the CDR3, the DNA is TGTGCCAGCTCACCAACGCCAGGGAGGCATCAGCCCCAGCCTTTT. This gives the protein CASSPTPGRHQPQPF.